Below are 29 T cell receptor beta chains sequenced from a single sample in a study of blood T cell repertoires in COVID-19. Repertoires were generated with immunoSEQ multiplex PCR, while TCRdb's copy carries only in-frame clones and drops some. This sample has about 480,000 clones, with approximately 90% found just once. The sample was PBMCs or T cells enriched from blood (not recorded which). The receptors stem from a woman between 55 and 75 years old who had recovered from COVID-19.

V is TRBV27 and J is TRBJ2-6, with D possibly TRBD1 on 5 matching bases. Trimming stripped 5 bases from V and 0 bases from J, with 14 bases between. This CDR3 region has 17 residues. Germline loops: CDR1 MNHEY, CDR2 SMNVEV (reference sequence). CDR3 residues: CASSPWTLSSGANVLTF. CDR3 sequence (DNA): TGTGCCAGCAGTCCCTGGACACTTAGCTCTGGGGCCAACGTCCTGACTTTC.

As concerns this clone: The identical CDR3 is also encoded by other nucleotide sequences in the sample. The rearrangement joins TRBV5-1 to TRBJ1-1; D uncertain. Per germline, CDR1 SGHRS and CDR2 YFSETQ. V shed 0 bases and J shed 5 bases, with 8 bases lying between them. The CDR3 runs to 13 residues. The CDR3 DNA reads TGCGCCAGCAGCTTGGCTATCGGGACTGAAGCTTTCTTT. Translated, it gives CASSLAIGTEAFF.

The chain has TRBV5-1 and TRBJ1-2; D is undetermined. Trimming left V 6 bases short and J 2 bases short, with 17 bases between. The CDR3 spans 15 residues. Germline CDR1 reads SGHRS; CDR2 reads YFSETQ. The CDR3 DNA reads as TGCGCCAGCAAAAGAGCGCAAGACGGGAACTATGGCTACACCTTC. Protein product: CASKRAQDGNYGYTF.

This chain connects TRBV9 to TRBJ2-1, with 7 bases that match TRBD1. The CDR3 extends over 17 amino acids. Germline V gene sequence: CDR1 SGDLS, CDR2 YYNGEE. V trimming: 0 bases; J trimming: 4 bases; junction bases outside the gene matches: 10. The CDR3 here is CASSVGVTGTVYNEQFF. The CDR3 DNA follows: TGTGCCAGCAGCGTAGGAGTGACAGGGACGGTTTACAATGAGCAGTTCTTC. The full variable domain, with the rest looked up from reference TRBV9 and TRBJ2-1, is DSGVTQTPKHLITATGQRVTLRCSPRSGDLSVYWYQQSLDQGLQFLIQYYNGEERAKGNILERFSAQQFPDLHSELNLSSLELGDSALYFCASSVGVTGTVYNEQFFGPGTRLTVL.

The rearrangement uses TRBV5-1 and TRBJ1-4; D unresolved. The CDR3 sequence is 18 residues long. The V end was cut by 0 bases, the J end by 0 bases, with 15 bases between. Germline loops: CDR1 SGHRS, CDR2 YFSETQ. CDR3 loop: CASSLVSGGLATNEKLFF. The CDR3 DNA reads TGCGCCAGCAGCTTGGTATCAGGAGGACTCGCAACTAATGAAAAACTGTTTTTT.

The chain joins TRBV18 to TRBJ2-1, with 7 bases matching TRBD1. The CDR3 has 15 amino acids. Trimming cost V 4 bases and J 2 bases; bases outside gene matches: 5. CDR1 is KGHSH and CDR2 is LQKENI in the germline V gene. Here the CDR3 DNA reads TGTGCCAGCTCACAAGACAGGGCGACCTACAATGAGCAGTTCTTC. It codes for CASSQDRATYNEQFF.

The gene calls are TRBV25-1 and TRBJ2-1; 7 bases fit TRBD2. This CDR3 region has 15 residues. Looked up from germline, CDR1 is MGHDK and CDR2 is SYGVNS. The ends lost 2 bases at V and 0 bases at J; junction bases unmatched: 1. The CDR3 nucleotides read TGTGCCAGCAGTGAACCGGGGGGCTCCTACAATGAGCAGTTCTTC. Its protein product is CASSEPGGSYNEQFF.

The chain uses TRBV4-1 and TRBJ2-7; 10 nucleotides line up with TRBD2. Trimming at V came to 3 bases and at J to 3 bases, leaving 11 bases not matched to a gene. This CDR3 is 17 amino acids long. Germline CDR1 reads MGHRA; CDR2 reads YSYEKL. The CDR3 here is CASSQGPTSGVSYEQYF. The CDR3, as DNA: TGCGCCAGCAGCCAGGGTCCCACTAGCGGGGTGAGCTACGAGCAGTACTTC.

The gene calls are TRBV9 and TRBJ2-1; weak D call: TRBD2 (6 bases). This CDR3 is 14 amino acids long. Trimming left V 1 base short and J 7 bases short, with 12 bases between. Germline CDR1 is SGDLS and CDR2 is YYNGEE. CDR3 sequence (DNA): TGTGCCAGCAGCGTAAGTGGGAGGACGAATGAGCAGTTCTTC. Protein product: CASSVSGRTNEQFF.

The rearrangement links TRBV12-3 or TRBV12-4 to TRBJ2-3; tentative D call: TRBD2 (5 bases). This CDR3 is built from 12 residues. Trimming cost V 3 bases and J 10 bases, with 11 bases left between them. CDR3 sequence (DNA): TGTGCCAGCAGTTTCGGGGTCGGTGCGCAGTATTTT. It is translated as CASSFGVGAQYF.

CDR3 protein: CASSLEAGYTEAFF. The DNA of the CDR3 is TGCGCCAGCAGCTTGGAGGCGGGGTACACTGAAGCTTTCTTT. The chain recombines TRBV5-1 with TRBJ1-1; no firm D call. CDR3 length equals 14 residues. CDR1 is SGHRS, CDR2 YFSETQ, per germline. V gave up 0 bases and J gave up 3 bases, with 9 bases separating them.

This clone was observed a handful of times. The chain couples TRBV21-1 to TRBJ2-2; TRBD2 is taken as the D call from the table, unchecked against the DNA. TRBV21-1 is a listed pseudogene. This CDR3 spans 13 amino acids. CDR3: CASRDLPTGELFF. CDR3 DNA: TGTGCCTCACGGGACTTGCCCACCGGGGAGCTGTTTTTT.

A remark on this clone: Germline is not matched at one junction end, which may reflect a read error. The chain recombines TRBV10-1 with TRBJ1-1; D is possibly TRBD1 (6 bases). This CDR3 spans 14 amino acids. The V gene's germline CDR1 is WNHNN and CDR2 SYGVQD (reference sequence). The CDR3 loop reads CASSRQATNAEAFF. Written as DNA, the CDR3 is TGCGCCAGCAGCAGACAGGCGACGAACGCTGAAGCTTTCTTT.

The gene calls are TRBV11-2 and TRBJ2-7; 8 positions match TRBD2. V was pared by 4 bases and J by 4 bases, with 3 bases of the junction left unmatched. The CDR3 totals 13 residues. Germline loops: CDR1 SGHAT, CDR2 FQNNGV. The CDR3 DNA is TGTGCCAGCAGCTCCCCGGGGGGGTACGAGCAGTACGTC. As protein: CASSSPGGYEQYV.

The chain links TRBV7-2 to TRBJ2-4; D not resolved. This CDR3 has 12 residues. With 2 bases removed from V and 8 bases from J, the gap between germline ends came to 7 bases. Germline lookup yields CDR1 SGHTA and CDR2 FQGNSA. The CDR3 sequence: CASSLTGDIQYF. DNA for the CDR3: TGTGCCAGCAGCTTAACGGGTGACATTCAGTACTTC.

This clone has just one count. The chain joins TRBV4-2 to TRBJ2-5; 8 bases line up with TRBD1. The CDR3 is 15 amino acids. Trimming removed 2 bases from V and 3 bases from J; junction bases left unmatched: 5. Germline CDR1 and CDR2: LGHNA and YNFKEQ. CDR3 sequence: CASSQTDRGEETQYF. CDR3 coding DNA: TGTGCCAGCAGCCAAACAGACAGGGGCGAAGAGACCCAGTACTTC.

Here the CDR3 DNA reads TGTGCCAGTTTTACTAGGGCAGCCATAAGGGTCACAGATACGCAGTATTTT. It encodes CASFTRAAIRVTDTQYF. The chain employs TRBV27 and TRBJ2-3; D is possibly TRBD2 (5 bases). Germline CDR1 MNHEY, CDR2 SMNVEV (reference sequence). The CDR3 runs 17 residues. Trimming removed 9 bases at V and 2 bases at J, with 24 bases between.

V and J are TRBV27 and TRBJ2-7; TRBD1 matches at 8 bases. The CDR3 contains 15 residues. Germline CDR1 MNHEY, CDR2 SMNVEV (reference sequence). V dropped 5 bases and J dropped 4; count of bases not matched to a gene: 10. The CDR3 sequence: CASSPRRQGIYEQYF. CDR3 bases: TGTGCCAGCAGTCCACGAAGACAGGGGATATACGAGCAGTACTTC.

DNA for the CDR3: TGTGCCACCAGCAGAGGAGTCGAGCCCCAGCATTTT. Translated: CATSRGVEPQHF. The chain employs TRBV15 and TRBJ1-5; D call uncertain. Germline CDR1 reads LNHNV; CDR2 reads YYDKDF (reference sequence). Deletions cut 1 base from V and 8 bases from J, with 6 bases between. This CDR3 has 12 amino acids. Drawing the rest from reference TRBV15 and TRBJ1-5, the complete variable domain is DAMVIQNPRYQVTQFGKPVTLSCSQTLNHNVMYWYQQKSSQAPKLLFHYYDKDFNNEADTPDNFQSRRPNTSFCFLDIRSPGLGDTAMYLCATSRGVEPQHFGDGTRLSIL.

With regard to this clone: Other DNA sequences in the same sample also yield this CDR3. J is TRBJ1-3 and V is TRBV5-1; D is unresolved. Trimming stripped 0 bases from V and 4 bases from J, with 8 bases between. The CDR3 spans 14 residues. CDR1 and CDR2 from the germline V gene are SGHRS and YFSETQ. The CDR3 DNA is TGCGCCAGCAGCTTGGGAGGGTCCGGAAACACCATATATTTT. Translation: CASSLGGSGNTIYF.

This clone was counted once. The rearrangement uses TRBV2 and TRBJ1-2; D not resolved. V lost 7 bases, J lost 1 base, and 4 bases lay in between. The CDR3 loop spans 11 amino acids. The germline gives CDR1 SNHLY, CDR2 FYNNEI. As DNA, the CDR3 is TGTGCCAGCACGTTTAACTATGGCTACACCTTC. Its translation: CASTFNYGYTF.

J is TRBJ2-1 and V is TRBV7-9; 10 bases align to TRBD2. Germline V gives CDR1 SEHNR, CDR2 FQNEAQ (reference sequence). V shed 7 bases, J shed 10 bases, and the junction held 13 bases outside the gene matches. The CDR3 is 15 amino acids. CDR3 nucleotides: TGTGCCAGCATCCCAAGCGGGGGGGCAGCTCGGGAGCAGTTCTTC. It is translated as CASIPSGGAAREQFF.

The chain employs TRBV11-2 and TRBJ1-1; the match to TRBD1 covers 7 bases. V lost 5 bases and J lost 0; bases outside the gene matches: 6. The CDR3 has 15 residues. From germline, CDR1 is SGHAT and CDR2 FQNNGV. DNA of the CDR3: TGTGCCAGCAGCCGGGCGGGGACAGTGAACACTGAAGCTTTCTTT. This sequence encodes CASSRAGTVNTEAFF.

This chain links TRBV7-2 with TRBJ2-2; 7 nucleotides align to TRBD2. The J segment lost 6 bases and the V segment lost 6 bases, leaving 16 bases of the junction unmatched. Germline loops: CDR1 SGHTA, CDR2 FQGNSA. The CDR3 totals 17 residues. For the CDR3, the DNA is TGTGCCAGCAGTCTAAGAGCGGGACTCCCCTTTTCCGGGGAGCTGTTTTTT. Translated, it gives CASSLRAGLPFSGELFF.

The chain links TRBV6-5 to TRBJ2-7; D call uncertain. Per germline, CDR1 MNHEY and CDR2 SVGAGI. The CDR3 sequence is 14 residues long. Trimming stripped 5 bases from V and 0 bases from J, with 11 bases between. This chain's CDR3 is CASSLVVSSYEQYV. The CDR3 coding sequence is TGTGCCAGCAGTCTTGTCGTCAGCTCCTACGAGCAGTACGTC.

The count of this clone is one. The CDR3 DNA sequence: TGTGCCAGCAGCTCCTCCCTGGGACAGGGACCCTACGAGCAGTACGTC. It codes for CASSSSLGQGPYEQYV. This chain connects TRBV13 to TRBJ2-7; 9 bases match TRBD1. This CDR3 contains 16 residues. V dropped 4 bases and J dropped 2; count of bases not matched to a gene: 9. The germline V gene has CDR1 PRHDT and CDR2 FYEKMQ (reference sequence).

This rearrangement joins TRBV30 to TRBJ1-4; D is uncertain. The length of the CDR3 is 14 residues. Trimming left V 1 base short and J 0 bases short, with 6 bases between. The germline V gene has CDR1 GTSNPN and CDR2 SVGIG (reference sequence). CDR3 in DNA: TGTGCCTGGAGTGACAGCCCAACTAATGAAAAACTGTTTTTT. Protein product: CAWSDSPTNEKLFF.

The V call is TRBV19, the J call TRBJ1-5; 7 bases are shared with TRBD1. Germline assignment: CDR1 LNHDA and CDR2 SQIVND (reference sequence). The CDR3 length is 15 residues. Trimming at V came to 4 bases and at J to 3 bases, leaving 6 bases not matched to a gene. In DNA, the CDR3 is TGTGCCAGTAGTACAAGACAGGGCTACAATCAGCCCCAGCATTTT. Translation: CASSTRQGYNQPQHF.

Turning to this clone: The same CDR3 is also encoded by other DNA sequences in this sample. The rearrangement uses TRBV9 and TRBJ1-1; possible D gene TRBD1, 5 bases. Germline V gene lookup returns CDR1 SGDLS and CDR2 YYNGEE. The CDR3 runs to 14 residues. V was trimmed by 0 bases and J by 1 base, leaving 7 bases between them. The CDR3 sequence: CASSVVGGNTEAFF. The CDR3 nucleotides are TGTGCCAGCAGCGTAGTGGGGGGGAACACTGAAGCTTTCTTT.